This T cell receptor beta chain appears in the sequencing data of a study of blood T cell repertoires in COVID-19. Whole-study context: COVID-19 samples, acute and convalescent, were from the United States, Italy and Spain.

In the authors' workflow: Amplification of reference gene primers was used by the study to estimate nucleated cell counts. The repertoire was sequenced with immunoSEQ multiplex PCR; TCRdb's copy has only in-frame clones and lacks some. V and J calls and clone size are given by that table; D and trimming were obtained from the DNA. The sample has roughly 280,000 clones; about 90% are singletons. The CDR3 length is 16 residues. CDR1 is SNHLY, CDR2 FYNNEI, per germline. The V end was cut by 3 bases, the J end by 3 bases, with 17 bases between. Material for sequencing was peripheral blood. The chain links TRBV2 to TRBJ1-2, with D possibly TRBD1 on 6 matching bases. The sequence derives from a woman between 50 and 59 years old who had recovered from COVID-19. The CDR3 DNA reads as TGTGCCAGCAGTGACCCCCACAGGGCTCTCGACTATGGCTACACCTTC. As protein: CASSDPHRALDYGYTF.